This paragraph reports one TCR beta chain. As yet, its antigen is unknown. Deletions cut 5 bases from V and 5 bases from J, with 15 bases between. The V gene's germline CDR1 is SEHNR and CDR2 FQNEAQ (reference sequence). The CDR3 consists of 14 residues. The sample is drawn from a study of T-cell reconstitution after alpha-beta-depleted transplantation in children. Study-wide results and caveats: T-cell counts and diversity at one year post-transplant came mainly from newly produced T cells. Recipient T cells and thymic progenitors that survived were the source of the high TCRbeta diversity seen at day 60 in some patients.

Preparation of the TCRbeta library was carried out with unique molecular identifiers. MiXCR, run by TCRdb on the PCR reads, gives a single entry per CDR3 protein. The sample holds around 450,000 distinct CDR3 sequences; 10% are singletons and the top ten take 2% to 2.5%. This TCR was recovered from a child aged 2-15 years with inherited bone marrow failure, due to receive a stem cell transplant. Sample: PBMCs, taken before TCRalphabeta/CD19-depleted stem cell transplant. The J gene is TRBJ1-2, the V gene TRBV7-9; maybe TRBD1 (5 bases). The CDR3 sequence is CASSQGWGGYGYTF. The CDR3 DNA reads TGTGCCAGCAGCCAAGGCTGGGGCGGGTATGGCTACACCTTC.